These T cell receptor beta chains were read from a single sample in a study of blood T cell repertoires in COVID-19. Libraries were prepared by immunoSEQ multiplex PCR; TCRdb keeps only in-frame clonotypes and omits some of them. Here the sample spans more than 200,000 clones, around 86% being singletons. The sequenced material came from peripheral blood. Receptors were obtained from a woman aged 45-65 years with COVID-19, enrolled during active disease. Both conserved end residues are part of each CDR3. The D gene is left open where the match is weak.

d_gene | j_gene | v_gene | CDR3nt | CDR3aa
TRBD1 | TRBJ1-2 | TRBV4-1 | TGCGCCAGCAGCCAAACCCTTTGGGACAGGGTAGGCTACACCTTC | CASSQTLWDRVGYTF
TRBD1 | TRBJ1-6 | TRBV14 | TGTGCCAGCAGCCAAGGACAGGGCGGTTCACCCCTCCACTTT | CASSQGQGGSPLHF
TRBD2 | TRBJ2-3 | TRBV19 | TGTGCCAGTAGTATTCGGGGCGGGGGGGCCACAGATACGCAGTATTTT | CASSIRGGGATDTQYF
- | TRBJ2-1 | TRBV7-6 | TGTGCCAGCAGAGCGGGCCCCGAGGGGTGGAATGAGCAGTTCTTC | CASRAGPEGWNEQFF
TRBD2 | TRBJ2-3 | TRBV19 | TGTGCCAGTACGCGTGGGACTAGCCGGGTCATCGATACGCAGTATTTT | CASTRGTSRVIDTQYF
TRBD1 | TRBJ1-2 | TRBV7-2 | TGTGCCAGCAGCTTATCCTGGGACAGGGGCAGCTATGGCTACACCTTC | CASSLSWDRGSYGYTF
- | TRBJ1-2 | TRBV19 | TGTGCCAGTAGTATAGCAGGTTTCTATGGCTACACCTTC | CASSIAGFYGYTF
- | TRBJ1-5 | TRBV2 | TGTGCCAGCAGTGATCCCCGGAGGGTGGGAGGGGATCAGCCCCAGCATTTT | CASSDPRRVGGDQPQHF
TRBD1 | TRBJ2-1 | TRBV27 | TGTGCCAGCAGTTTAGACAGGGGGCGGGAGAATGAGCAGTTCTTC | CASSLDRGRENEQFF
- | TRBJ1-3 | TRBV6-1 | TGTGCCAGCAGTGAAGGGCGGACTTCCCTCTCTGGAAACACCATATATTTT | CASSEGRTSLSGNTIYF
- | TRBJ2-4 | TRBV28 | TGTGCCAGCAGTTCGGGGAGTGCGAGGTTAGCCAAAAACATTCAGTACTTC | CASSSGSARLAKNIQYF
- | TRBJ1-1 | TRBV5-1 | TGCGCCAGCAGCTTATCTGGCCAGCGCACTGAAGCTTTCTTT | CASSLSGQRTEAFF
- | TRBJ2-1 | TRBV28 | TGTGCCAGCAGTCTAAGGACAGTTGTAAGTTACAATGAGCAGTTCTTC | CASSLRTVVSYNEQFF
- | TRBJ2-3 | TRBV15 | TGTGCCACCAGCAGAGCGGGTGAAGATACGCAGTATTTT | CATSRAGEDTQYF